Listed below are T cell receptor beta chains from one sample, sequenced in a study of cytomegalovirus exposure and HLA in healthy donors. Sequencing was performed with immunoSEQ multiplex PCR; in TCRdb, only in-frame clones are kept and a portion is missing. The sample records 130,000 or so clones, around 75% being singletons. The material sequenced was PBMCs. The receptors originated from a woman between 45 and 65 years old in good health and CMV-seropositive. Each CDR3 is given with its conserved first and last residue. The D gene is left open where the match is weak. Some rows have no size entry. The others give once, few or many, or a class for an expanded clone.

clone size: .
V gene: TRBV6-1
D gene: .
J gene: TRBJ2-7
CDR3 protein: CASSEAASYLYEQYF
CDR3 DNA: TGTGCCAGCAGTGAAGCGGCTAGCTACCTCTACGAGCAGTACTTC

clone size: .
V gene: TRBV25-1
D gene: .
J gene: TRBJ1-5
CDR3 protein: CASSEKCRGKDQPQHF
CDR3 DNA: TGTGCCAGCAGTGAGAAGTGCAGGGGTAAGGACCAGCCCCAGCATTTT

clone size: once
V gene: TRBV7-2
D gene: .
J gene: TRBJ1-2
CDR3 protein: CASSPGQGTLYTF
CDR3 DNA: TGTGCCAGCAGCCCGGGGCAGGGGACCCTCTACACCTTC

clone size: few
V gene: TRBV19
D gene: TRBD1
J gene: TRBJ1-2
CDR3 protein: CASSRPRGKGAGGYTF
CDR3 DNA: TGTGCCAGTAGTCGCCCTCGAGGTAAGGGGGCTGGCGGCTACACCTTC

clone size: .
V gene: TRBV19
D gene: .
J gene: TRBJ1-4
CDR3 protein: CASRSSTEKLFF
CDR3 DNA: TGTGCCAGTAGGTCCAGTACTGAAAAACTGTTTTTT

clone size: .
V gene: TRBV11-3
D gene: .
J gene: TRBJ1-6
CDR3 protein: CASSLGGGGGGSPLHF
CDR3 DNA: TGTGCCAGCAGCTTAGGCGGGGGCGGCGGTGGTTCACCCCTCCACTTT

clone size: once
V gene: TRBV13
D gene: .
J gene: TRBJ1-3
CDR3 protein: CASSLGRPGNTIYF
CDR3 DNA: TGTGCCAGCAGCCTGGGGAGGCCTGGAAACACCATATATTTT

clone size: .
V gene: TRBV5-1
D gene: .
J gene: TRBJ2-1
CDR3 protein: CASSLTGYHEQFF
CDR3 DNA: TGCGCCAGCAGCTTGACAGGGTACCATGAGCAGTTCTTC

clone size: once
V gene: TRBV6-6
D gene: TRBD1
J gene: TRBJ1-1
CDR3 protein: CASSLVRGQGAIEAFF
CDR3 DNA: TGTGCCAGCAGTTTAGTGCGGGGACAGGGGGCGATTGAAGCTTTCTTT

clone size: .
V gene: TRBV29-1
D gene: .
J gene: TRBJ2-2
CDR3 protein: CSGGNGRNTGELFF
CDR3 DNA: TGCAGCGGGGGGAACGGGAGAAACACCGGGGAGCTGTTTTTT

clone size: .
V gene: TRBV7-2
D gene: .
J gene: TRBJ1-5
CDR3 protein: CASSDRTRGAQHF
CDR3 DNA: TGTGCCAGCAGCGACCGGACCCGGGGGGCCCAGCATTTT

clone size: .
V gene: TRBV19
D gene: .
J gene: TRBJ1-2
CDR3 protein: CASSPYVGESYGYTF
CDR3 DNA: TGTGCCAGTAGTCCCTATGTGGGAGAGTCCTATGGCTACACCTTC

clone size: .
V gene: TRBV6-5
D gene: .
J gene: TRBJ1-1
CDR3 protein: CASSWGRLNTEAFF
CDR3 DNA: TGTGCCAGCAGTTGGGGGAGGCTGAACACTGAAGCTTTCTTT

clone size: once
V gene: TRBV2
D gene: .
J gene: TRBJ1-2
CDR3 protein: CASSFYGYTF
CDR3 DNA: TGTGCCAGCAGCTTCTATGGCTACACCTTC

clone size: .
V gene: TRBV2
D gene: .
J gene: TRBJ2-7
CDR3 protein: CASGNGRSTYEQYF
CDR3 DNA: TGTGCCAGCGGTAACGGCAGGTCCACCTACGAGCAGTACTTC